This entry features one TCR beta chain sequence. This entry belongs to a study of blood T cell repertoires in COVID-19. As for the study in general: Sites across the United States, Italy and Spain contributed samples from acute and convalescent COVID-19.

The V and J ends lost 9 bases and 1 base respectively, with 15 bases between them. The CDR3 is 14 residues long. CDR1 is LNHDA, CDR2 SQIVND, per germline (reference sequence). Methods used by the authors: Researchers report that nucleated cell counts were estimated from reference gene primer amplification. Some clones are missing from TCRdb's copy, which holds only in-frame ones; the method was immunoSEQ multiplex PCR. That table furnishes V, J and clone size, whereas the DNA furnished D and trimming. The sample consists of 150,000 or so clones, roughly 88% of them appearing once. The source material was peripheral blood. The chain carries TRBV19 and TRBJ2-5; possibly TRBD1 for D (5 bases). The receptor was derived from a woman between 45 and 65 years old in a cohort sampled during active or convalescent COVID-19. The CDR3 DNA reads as TGTGCCAGCGCCCTCCAGGGTTCCCAAGAGACCCAGTACTTC. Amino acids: CASALQGSQETQYF.